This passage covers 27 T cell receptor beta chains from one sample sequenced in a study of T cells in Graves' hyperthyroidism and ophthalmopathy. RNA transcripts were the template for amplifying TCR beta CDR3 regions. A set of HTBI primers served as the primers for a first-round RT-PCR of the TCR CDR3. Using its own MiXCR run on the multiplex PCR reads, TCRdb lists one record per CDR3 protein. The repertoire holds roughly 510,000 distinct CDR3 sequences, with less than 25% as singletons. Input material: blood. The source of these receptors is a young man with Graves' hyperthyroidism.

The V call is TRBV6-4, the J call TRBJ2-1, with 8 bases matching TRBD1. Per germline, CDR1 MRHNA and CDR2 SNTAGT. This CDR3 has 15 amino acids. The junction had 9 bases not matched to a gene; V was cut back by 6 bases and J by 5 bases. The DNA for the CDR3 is TGTGCCAGCAGCGCGACAGGGGATGTGAACAATGAGCAGTTCTTC. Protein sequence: CASSATGDVNNEQFF.

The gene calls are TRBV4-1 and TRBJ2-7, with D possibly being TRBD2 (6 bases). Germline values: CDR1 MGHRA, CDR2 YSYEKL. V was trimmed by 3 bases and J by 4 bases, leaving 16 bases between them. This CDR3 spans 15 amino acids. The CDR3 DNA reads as TGCGCCAGCAGCCAGGGATCGGCGGGACTTTACGAGCAGTACTTC. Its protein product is CASSQGSAGLYEQYF.

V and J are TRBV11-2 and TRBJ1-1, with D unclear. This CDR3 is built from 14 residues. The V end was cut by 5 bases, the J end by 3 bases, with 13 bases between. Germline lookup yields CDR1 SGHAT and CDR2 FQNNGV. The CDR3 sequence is CASSGRYGDTEAFF. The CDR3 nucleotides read TGTGCCAGCAGCGGACGTTACGGGGACACTGAAGCTTTCTTT.

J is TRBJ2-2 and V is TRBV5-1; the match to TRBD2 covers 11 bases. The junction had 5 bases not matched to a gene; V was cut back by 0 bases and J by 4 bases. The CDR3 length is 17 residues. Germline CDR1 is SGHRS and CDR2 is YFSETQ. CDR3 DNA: TGCGCCAGCAGCTTGGTAGCGGGAGGGCCCGGCACCGGGGAGCTGTTTTTT. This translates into CASSLVAGGPGTGELFF. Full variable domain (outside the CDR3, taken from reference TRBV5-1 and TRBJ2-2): KAGVTQTPRYLIKTRGQQVTLSCSPISGHRSVSWYQQTPGQGLQFLFEYFSETQRNKGNFPGRFSGRQFSNSRSEMNVSTLELGDSALYLCASSLVAGGPGTGELFFGEGSRLTVL.

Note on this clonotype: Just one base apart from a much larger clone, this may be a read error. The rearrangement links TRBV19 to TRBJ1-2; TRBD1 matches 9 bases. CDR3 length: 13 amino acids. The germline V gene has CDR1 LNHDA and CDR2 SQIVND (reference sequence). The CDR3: CASLGQGNYGYAF. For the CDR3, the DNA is TGTGCCAGTCTGGGACAGGGAAACTATGGCTACGCCTTC.

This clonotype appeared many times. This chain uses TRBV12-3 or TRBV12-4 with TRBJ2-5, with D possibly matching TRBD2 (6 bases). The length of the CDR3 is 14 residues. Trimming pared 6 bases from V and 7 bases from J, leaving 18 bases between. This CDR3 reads CASSLGTQMGTQYF. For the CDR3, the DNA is TGTGCCAGCAGCCTCGGGACTCAAATGGGGACCCAGTACTTC.

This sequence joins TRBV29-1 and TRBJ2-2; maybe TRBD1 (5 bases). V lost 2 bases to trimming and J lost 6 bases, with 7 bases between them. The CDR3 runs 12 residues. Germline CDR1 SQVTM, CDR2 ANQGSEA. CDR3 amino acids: CSVETGAGELFF. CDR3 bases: TGCAGCGTTGAAACAGGAGCCGGGGAGCTGTTTTTT.

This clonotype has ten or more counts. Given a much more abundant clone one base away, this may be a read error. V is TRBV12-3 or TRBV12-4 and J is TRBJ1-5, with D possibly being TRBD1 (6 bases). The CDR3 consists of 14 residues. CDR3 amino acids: CAGSTDGGRQPQHF. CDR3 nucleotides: TGTGCCGGCAGCACGGACGGGGGGCGTCAGCCCCAGCATTTT.

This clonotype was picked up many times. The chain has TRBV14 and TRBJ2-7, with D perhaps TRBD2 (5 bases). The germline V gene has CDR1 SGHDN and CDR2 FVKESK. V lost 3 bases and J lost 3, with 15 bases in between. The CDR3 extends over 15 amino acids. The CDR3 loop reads CASSQGQLGDYEQYF. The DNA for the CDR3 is TGTGCCAGCAGCCAGGGTCAGTTGGGAGACTACGAGCAGTACTTC.

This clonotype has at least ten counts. The DNA for the CDR3 is TGTGCCATCAGTGAAGCCAGCTTAGGAGGCTACACCTTC. Its protein product is CAISEASLGGYTF. The V call is TRBV10-3, the J call TRBJ1-2; D ambiguous. V lost 3 bases and J lost 8, with 13 bases in between. The CDR3 length is 13 residues. CDR1 and CDR2 (germline): ENHRY, SYGVKD.

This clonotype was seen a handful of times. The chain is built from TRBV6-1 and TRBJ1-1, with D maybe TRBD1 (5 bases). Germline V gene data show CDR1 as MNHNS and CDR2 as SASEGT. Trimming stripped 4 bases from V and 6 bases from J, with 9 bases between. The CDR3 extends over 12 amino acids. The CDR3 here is CASSGGLAEAFF. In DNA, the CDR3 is TGTGCCAGCAGTGGGGGCCTGGCTGAAGCTTTCTTT.

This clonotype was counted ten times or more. The CDR3 loop is CASTNGLNSGNTIYF. Written as DNA, the CDR3 is TGTGCCAGCACCAACGGGCTTAACTCTGGAAACACCATATATTTT. The chain combines TRBV28 with TRBJ1-3; D not resolved. Per the germline V gene, CDR1 is MDHEN and CDR2 is SYDVKM. The CDR3 has 15 amino acids. Trimming took 7 bases from V and 0 from J, leaving 13 bases between them.

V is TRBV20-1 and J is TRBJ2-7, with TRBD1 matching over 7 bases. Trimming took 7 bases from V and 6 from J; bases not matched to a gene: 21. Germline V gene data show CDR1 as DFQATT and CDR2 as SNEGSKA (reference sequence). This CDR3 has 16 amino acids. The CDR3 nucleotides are TGCAGTGTTAATGATCGAAAGGTGGGCAGGGGGACCGAGCAGTACTTC. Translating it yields CSVNDRKVGRGTEQYF.

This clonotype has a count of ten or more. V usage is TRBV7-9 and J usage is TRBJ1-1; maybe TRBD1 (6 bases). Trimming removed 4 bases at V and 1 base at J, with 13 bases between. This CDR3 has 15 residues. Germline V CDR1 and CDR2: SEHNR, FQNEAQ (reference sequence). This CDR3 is CASSYLLQGNTEAFF. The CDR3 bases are TGTGCCAGCAGCTATCTATTACAGGGGAACACTGAAGCTTTCTTT.

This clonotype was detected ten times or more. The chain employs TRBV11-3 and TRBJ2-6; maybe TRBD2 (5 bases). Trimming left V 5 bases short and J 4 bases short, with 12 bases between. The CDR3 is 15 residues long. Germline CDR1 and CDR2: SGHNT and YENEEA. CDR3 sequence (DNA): TGTGCCAGCAGCCCAGGCGGGCTCGGGGCCAACGTCCTGACTTTC. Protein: CASSPGGLGANVLTF.

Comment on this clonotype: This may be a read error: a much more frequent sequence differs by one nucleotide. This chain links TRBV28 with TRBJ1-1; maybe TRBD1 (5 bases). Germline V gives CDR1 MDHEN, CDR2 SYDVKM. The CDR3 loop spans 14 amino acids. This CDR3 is CASTAGKMNTEACF. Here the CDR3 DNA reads TGTGCCAGCACCGCAGGGAAGATGAACACTGAAGCTTGCTTT.

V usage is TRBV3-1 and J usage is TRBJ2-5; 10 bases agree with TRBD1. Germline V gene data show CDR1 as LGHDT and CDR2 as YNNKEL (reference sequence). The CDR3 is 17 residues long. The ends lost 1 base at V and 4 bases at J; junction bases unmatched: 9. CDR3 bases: TGTGCCAGCAGCCAAGCATACCGGGACAGGGGACGAGAGACCCAGTACTTC. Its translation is CASSQAYRDRGRETQYF.

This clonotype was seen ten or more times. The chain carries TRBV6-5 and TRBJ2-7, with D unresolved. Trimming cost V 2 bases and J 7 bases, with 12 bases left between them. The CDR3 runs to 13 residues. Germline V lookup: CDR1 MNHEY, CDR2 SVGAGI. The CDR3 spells CASSYDGSGEQYF. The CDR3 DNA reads TGTGCCAGCAGTTACGATGGCAGTGGGGAGCAGTACTTC.

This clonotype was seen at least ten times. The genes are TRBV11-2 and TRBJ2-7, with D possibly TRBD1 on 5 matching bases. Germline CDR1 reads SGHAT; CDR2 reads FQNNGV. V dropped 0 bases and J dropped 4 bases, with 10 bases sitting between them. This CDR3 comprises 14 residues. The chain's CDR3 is CASSLEAGPYEQYF. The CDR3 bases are TGTGCCAGCAGCTTAGAGGCAGGGCCGTACGAGCAGTACTTC.

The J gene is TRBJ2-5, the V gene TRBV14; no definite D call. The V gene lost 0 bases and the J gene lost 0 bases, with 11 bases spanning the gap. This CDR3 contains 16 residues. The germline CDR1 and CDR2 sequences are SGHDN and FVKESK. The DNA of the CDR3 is TGTGCCAGCAGCCAAGACGGGTTCCGGTACCAAGAGACCCAGTACTTC. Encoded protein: CASSQDGFRYQETQYF.

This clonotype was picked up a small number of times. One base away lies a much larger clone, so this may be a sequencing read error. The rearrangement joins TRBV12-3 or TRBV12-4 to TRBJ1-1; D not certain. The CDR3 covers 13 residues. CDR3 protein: CASSFAGSTEACF. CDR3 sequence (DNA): TGTGCCAGCAGTTTCGCCGGGTCCACTGAAGCTTGCTTT.

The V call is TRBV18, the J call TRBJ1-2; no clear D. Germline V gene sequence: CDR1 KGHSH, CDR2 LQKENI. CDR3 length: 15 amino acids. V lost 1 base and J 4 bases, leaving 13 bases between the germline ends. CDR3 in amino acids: CASSPRAFPFYGYTF. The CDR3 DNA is TGTGCCAGCTCACCACGGGCGTTTCCCTTCTATGGCTACACCTTC.

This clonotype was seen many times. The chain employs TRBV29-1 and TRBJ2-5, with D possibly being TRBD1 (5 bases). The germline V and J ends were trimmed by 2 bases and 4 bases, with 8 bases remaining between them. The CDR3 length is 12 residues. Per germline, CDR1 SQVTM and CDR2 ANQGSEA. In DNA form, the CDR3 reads TGCAGCGTTGAAAGGGGTCCAGAGACCCAGTACTTC. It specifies CSVERGPETQYF.

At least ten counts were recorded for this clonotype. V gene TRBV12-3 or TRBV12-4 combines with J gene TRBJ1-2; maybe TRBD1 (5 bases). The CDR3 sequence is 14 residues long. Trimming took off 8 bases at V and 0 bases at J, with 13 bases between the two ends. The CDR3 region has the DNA TGTGCCAGCCATATATTAGGGGCTAACTATGGCTACACCTTC. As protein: CASHILGANYGYTF.

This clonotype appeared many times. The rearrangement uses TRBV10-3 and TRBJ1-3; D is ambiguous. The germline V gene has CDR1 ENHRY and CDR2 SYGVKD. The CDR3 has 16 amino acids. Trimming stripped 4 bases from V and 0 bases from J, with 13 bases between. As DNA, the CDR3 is TGTGCCATCAGTGTGGGAATGGCATTCTCTGGAAACACCATATATTTT. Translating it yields CAISVGMAFSGNTIYF.

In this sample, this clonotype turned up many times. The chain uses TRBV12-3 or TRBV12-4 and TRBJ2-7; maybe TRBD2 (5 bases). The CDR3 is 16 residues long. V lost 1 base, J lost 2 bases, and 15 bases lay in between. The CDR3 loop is CASSLGRGLQTYEQYF. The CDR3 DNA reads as TGTGCCAGCAGTTTAGGAAGAGGGCTTCAGACCTACGAGCAGTACTTC.

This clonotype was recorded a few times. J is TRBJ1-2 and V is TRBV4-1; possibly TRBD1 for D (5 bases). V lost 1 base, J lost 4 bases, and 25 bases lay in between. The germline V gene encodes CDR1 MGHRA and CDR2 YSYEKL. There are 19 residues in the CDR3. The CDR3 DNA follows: TGCGCCAGCAGCCAAGGAAGGCTCCGGGACCCCCGGCCTCCCTATGGCTACACCTTC. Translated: CASSQGRLRDPRPPYGYTF.